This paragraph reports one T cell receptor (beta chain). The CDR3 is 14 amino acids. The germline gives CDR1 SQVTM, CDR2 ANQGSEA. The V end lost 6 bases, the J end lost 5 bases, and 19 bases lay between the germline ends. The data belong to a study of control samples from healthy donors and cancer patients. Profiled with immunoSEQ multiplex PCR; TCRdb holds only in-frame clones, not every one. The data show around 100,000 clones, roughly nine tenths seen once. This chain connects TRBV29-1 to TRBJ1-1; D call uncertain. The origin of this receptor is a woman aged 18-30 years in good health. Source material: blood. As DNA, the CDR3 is TGCAGCGTAATCCGGGCCCCATATAGAACTGAAGCTTTCTTT. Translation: CSVIRAPYRTEAFF.